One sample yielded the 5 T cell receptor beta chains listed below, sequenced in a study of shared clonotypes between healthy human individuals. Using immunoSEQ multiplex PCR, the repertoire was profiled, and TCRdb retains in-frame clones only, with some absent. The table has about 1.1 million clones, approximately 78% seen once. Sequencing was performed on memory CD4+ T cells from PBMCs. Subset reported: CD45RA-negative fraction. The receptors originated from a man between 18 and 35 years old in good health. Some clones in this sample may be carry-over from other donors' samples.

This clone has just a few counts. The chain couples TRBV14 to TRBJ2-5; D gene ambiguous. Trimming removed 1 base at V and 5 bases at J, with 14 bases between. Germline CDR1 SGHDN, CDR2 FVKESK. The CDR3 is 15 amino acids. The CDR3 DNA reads TGTGCCAGCAGCCAAGCGAGGATCCATAGGGAGACCCAGTACTTC. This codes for CASSQARIHRETQYF.

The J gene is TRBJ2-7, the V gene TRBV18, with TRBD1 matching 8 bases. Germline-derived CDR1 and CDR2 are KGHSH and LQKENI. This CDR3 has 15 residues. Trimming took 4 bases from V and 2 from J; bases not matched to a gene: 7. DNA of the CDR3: TGTGCCAGCTCACGAAAACAGGGGGACACCTACGAGCAGTACTTC. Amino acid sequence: CASSRKQGDTYEQYF.

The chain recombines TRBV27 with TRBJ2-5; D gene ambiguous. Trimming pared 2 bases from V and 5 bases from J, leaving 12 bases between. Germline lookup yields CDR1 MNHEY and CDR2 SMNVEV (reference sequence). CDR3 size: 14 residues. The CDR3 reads CASSLRRLGETQYF. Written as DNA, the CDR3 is TGTGCCAGCAGTTTAAGGAGATTGGGGGAGACCCAGTACTTC.

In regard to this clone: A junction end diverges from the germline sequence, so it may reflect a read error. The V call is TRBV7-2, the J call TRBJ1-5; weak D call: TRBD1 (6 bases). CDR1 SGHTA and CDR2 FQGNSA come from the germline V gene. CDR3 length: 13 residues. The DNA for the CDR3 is TGTGCCAGCAGCCTGGACAGCCAATCCCCCGTGGATTTT. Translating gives CASSLDSQSPVDF.

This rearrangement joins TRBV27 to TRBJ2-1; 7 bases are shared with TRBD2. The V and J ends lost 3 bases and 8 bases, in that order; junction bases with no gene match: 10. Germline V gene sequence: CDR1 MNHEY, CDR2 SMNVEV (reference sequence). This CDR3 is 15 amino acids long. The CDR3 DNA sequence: TGTGCCAGCAGTTTGTCCGGCGGGAGAAATGATGAGCAGTTCTTC. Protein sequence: CASSLSGGRNDEQFF.